These 6 T cell receptor beta chains originate from one sample sequenced in a study of tumor-infiltrating lymphocytes in primary liver carcinoma. Unsorted whole blood yielded blood RNA, and germline DNA was extracted as well. From 500 ng of total RNA, TCR beta-specific cDNA was reverse-transcribed using a constant-region primer. Nested multiplex PCR, run for three rounds with slightly modified ARM-PCR, yielded TCR beta libraries. The first two PCR rounds used TRBV1-TRBV30 forward primers with a C-beta reverse primer, 10 cycles each. TCRdb redid the calling of the multiplex PCR reads with MiXCR, one entry per CDR3 protein. The profile covers approximately 330,000 distinct CDR3 sequences, with approximately 64% appearing a single time and under 8% taken by the ten largest. The sequenced sample consisted of peripheral blood. These receptors all stem from a man aged 40-55 years with primary liver carcinoma and hepatitis B virus infection.

This clonotype came up once. This may be a read error, as it is one base from a much larger clone. The V gene is TRBV6-1, the J gene TRBJ2-2, with TRBD2 as a possible D gene (5 bases). CDR1 is MNHNS and CDR2 is SASEGT in the germline V gene. V was pared by 4 bases and J by 4 bases, with 13 bases between. The CDR3 covers 15 residues. The CDR3 region has the DNA TGTGCCAGCAGTGGAGGGAACCGAAGCACCGGGGAGCTGTTTTTT. Translating gives CASSGGNRSTGELFF.

Turning to this clonotype: A much larger clone lies one base from this, so it may be a read error. The chain couples TRBV6-5 to TRBJ2-7; D remains ambiguous. The CDR3 runs to 11 residues. V gave up 5 bases and J gave up 3 bases, with 5 bases separating them. From germline, CDR1 is MNHEY and CDR2 SVGAGI. The CDR3 loop reads CASSKYYEQYF. The DNA for the CDR3 is TGTGCCAGCAGTAAATACTACGAGCAGTACTTC.

This rearrangement joins TRBV20-1 to TRBJ1-1, with 8 bases aligning to TRBD1. The V gene's germline CDR1 is DFQATT and CDR2 SNEGSKA (reference sequence). The CDR3 is 12 amino acids. V dropped 8 bases and J dropped 3; count of bases not matched to a gene: 5. This CDR3 is CSPQTGDTEAFF. DNA of the CDR3: TGCAGTCCGCAGACAGGGGACACTGAAGCTTTCTTT.

This clonotype was observed at least ten times. The rearrangement joins TRBV6-5 to TRBJ1-1, with 8 bases that match TRBD1. The CDR3 loop spans 14 amino acids. Germline CDR1 and CDR2: MNHEY and SVGAGI. Losses at the gene ends were 4 bases for V and 5 bases for J; bases not matched to a gene: 6. Here the CDR3 reads CASSFQGASTEAFF. DNA for the CDR3: TGTGCCAGCAGTTTCCAGGGGGCTAGTACTGAAGCTTTCTTT.

Turning to this clonotype: A much larger clonotype is one base distant, so this may be a read error. V usage is TRBV6-1 and J usage is TRBJ1-5; D is ambiguous. V was trimmed by 8 bases and J by 1 base, leaving 12 bases between them. The CDR3 is made up of 14 amino acids. CDR1 and CDR2 (germline): MNHNS, SASEGT. CDR3 loop: CASPDSLSNQPQHF. CDR3 coding DNA: TGTGCCAGCCCCGACTCGCTCAGCAATCAGCCCCAGCATTTT.

This clonotype was seen at least ten times. CDR3 nucleotides: TGTGCCAGCAGCTATAGCGGGAGACCCACAGATACGCAGTATTTT. It specifies CASSYSGRPTDTQYF. The J gene is TRBJ2-3, the V gene TRBV11-2; TRBD2 matches at 9 bases. The CDR3 contains 15 residues. CDR1 is SGHAT, CDR2 FQNNGV, per germline. Trimming at V came to 4 bases and at J to 2 bases, leaving 4 bases not matched to a gene.